This TCR beta chain comes out of a study of blood T cell repertoires in COVID-19. Study at large: The origin of the acute and convalescent COVID-19 samples was the United States, Italy and Spain. T cells, B-cell-depleted T cells, or PBMCs supplied cDNA or gDNA.

Method: immunoSEQ multiplex PCR; TCRdb's copy keeps in-frame clones and lacks some. This table holds 25,000 to 35,000 clones, roughly 80% found once. There are 13 residues in the CDR3. Trimming shortened V by 6 bases and J by 5 bases, and 13 bases separated the two germline ends. The germline V gene has CDR1 MRHNA and CDR2 SNTAGT. This receptor was taken from a man between 65 and 85 years old with active COVID-19. The chain couples TRBV6-4 to TRBJ2-5; tentatively, D is TRBD1 (7 bases). The sequencing input was peripheral blood. The CDR3 nucleotides read TGTGCCAGCAGCCGCCAGGGGGGCGAGACCCAGTACTTC. Its translation is CASSRQGGETQYF.